The clone carrying this TCR beta chain was recorded only once. This sample stems from a study of T-cell memory formation after mild COVID-19. CDR1 and CDR2 (germline): MNHEY, SMNVEV (reference sequence). The CDR3 covers 14 residues. V dropped 2 bases and J dropped 9 bases, with 11 bases sitting between them. Constant-segment primers were used for 5'RACE, and the resulting TCR alpha and TCR beta cDNA libraries carried sample barcodes and UMIs. TCRdb re-derived calls from the 5' RACE reads in MiXCR, one entry per CDR3 protein. The sample lists about 130,000 distinct CDR3 sequences, 15% to 20% occurring once.

Input material: PBMCs or a T cell subset sorted from them (not recorded which). The chain uses TRBV27 and TRBJ1-6; a possible D gene is TRBD1 (6 bases). The TCR was taken from a man aged 18 to 30 who had mild COVID-19 (a few samples of this study predate the infection). Cell type and time point are not known. For the CDR3, the DNA is TGTGCCAGCAGTTTAAGCCAGGGGCGTTCACCCCTCCACTTT. It encodes CASSLSQGRSPLHF.